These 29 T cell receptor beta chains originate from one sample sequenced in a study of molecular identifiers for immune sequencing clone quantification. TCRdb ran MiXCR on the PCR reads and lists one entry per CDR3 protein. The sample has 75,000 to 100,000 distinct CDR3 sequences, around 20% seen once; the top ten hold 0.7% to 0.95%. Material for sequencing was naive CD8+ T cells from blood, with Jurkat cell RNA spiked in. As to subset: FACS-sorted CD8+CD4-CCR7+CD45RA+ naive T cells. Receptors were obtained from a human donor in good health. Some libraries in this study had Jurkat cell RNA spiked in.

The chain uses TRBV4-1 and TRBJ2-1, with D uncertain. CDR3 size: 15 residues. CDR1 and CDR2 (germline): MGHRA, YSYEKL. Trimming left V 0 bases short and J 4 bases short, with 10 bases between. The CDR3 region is CASSQDPPEYNEQFF. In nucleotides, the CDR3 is TGCGCCAGCAGCCAAGATCCCCCAGAGTACAATGAGCAGTTCTTC.

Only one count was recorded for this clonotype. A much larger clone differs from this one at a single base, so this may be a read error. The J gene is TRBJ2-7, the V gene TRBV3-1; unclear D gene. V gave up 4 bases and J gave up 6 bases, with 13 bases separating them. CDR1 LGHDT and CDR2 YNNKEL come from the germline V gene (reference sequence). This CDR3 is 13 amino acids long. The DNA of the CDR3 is TGTGCCAGCAGCCTCGGACGTACCTTCGAGCAGTACTTC. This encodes CASSLGRTFEQYF.

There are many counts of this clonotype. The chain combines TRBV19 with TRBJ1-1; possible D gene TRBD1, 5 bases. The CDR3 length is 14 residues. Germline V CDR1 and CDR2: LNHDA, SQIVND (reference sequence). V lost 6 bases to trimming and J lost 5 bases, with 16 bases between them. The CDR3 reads CASSPPGGWTEAFF. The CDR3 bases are TGTGCCAGTAGCCCCCCCGGGGGGTGGACTGAAGCTTTCTTT.

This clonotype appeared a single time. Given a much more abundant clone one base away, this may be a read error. CDR3 in DNA: TGTGCCAGCAGCCCGATTGGCTCGTCATGGGAGCGGTTTTTT. This encodes CASSPIGSSWERFF. The rearrangement links TRBV9 to TRBJ2-2; D is perhaps TRBD2 (5 bases). The CDR3 extends over 14 amino acids. Germline CDR1 SGDLS, CDR2 YYNGEE.

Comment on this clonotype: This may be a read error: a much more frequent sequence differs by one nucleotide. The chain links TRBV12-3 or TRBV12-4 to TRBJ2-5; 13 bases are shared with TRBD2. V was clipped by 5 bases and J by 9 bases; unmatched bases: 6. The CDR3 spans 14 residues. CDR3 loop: CASSVTSGGEAQYF. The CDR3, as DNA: TGTGCCAGCAGTGTCACTAGCGGGGGGGAGGCCCAGTACTTC.

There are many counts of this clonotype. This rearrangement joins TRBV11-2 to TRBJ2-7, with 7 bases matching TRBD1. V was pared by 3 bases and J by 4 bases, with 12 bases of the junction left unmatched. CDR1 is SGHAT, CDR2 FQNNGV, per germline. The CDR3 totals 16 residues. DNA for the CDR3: TGTGCCAGCAGCTTCCCCCGTACAGGGGATTTTTACGAGCAGTACTTC. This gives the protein CASSFPRTGDFYEQYF. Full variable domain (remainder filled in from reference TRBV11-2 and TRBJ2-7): EAGVAQSPRYKIIEKRQSVAFWCNPISGHATLYWYQQILGQGPKLLIQFQNNGVVDDSQLPKDRFSAERLKGVDSTLKIQPAKLEDSAVYLCASSFPRTGDFYEQYFGPGTRLTVT.

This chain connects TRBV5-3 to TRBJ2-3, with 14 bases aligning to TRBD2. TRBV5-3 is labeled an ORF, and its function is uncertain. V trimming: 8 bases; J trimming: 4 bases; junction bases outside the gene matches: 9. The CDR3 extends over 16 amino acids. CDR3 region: CASSEGTSGGADTQYF. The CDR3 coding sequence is TGTGCCAGCAGCGAAGGGACTAGCGGGGGTGCAGATACGCAGTATTTT.

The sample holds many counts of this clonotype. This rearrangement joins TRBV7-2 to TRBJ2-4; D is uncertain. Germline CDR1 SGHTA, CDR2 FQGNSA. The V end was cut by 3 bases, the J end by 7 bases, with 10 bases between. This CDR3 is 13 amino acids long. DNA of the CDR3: TGTGCCAGCAGCTTGCCACCCGGGAACATTCAGTACTTC. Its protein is CASSLPPGNIQYF.

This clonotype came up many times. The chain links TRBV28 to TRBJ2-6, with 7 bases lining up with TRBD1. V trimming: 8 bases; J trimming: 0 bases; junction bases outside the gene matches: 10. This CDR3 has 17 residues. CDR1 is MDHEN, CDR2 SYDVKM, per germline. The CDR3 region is CASSRQGLHSGANVLTF. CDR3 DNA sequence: TGTGCCAGCTCTAGACAGGGCCTTCACTCTGGGGCCAACGTCCTGACTTTC.

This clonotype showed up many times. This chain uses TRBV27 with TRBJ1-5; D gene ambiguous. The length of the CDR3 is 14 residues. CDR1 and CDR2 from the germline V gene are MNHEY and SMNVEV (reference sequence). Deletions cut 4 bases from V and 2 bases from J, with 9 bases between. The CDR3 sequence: CASSWAGGNQPQHF. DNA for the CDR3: TGTGCCAGCAGTTGGGCTGGTGGCAATCAGCCCCAGCATTTT.

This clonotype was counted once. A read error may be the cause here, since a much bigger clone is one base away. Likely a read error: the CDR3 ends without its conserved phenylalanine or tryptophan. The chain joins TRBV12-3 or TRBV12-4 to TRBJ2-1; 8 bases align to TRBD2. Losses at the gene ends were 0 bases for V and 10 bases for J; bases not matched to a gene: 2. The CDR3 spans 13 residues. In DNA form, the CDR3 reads TGTGCCAGCAGTTTAGCCTTAGCGGGGGAGCAGTTCTCC. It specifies CASSLALAGEQFS.

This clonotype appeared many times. The chain's CDR3 is CASGMFVVTDTQYF. The CDR3 DNA follows: TGTGCCAGTGGCATGTTTGTGGTCACAGATACGCAGTATTTT. The rearrangement uses TRBV12-3 or TRBV12-4 and TRBJ2-3, with D hard to call. V was cut by 9 bases and J by 2 bases, with 15 bases left in between. The CDR3 sequence is 14 residues long.

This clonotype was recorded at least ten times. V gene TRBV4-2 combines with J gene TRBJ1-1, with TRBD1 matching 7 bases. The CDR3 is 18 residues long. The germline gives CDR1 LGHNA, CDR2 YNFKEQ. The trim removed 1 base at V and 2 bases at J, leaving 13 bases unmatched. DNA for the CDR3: TGTGCCAGCAGCCAAGGACCGGGACAGAGTTATACAAACACTGAAGCTTTCTTT. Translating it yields CASSQGPGQSYTNTEAFF.

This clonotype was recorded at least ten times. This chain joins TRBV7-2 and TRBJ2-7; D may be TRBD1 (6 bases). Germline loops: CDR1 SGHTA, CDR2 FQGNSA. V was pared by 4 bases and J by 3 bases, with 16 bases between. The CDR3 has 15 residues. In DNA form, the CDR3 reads TGTGCCAGCAGCTCAAGACAGGACTTGCTCTACGAGCAGTACTTC. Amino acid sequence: CASSSRQDLLYEQYF.

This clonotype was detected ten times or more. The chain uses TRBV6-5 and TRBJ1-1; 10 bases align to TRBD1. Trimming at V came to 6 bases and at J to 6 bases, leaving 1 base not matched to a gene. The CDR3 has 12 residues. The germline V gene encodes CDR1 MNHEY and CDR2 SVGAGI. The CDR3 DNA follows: TGTGCCAGCAGAGGACAGGGGGCTGAAGCTTTCTTT. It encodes CASRGQGAEAFF.

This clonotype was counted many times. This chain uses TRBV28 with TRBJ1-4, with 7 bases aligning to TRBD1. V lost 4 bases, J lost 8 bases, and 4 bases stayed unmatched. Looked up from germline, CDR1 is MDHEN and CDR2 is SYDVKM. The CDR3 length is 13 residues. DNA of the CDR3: TGTGCCAGCAGTTCAACAGGGGAGGAAAAACTGTTTTTT. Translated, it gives CASSSTGEEKLFF. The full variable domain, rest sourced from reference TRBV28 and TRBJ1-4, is DVKVTQSSRYLVKRTGEKVFLECVQDMDHENMFWYRQDPGLGLRLIYFSYDVKMKEKGDIPEGYSVSREKKERFSLILESASTNQTSMYLCASSSTGEEKLFFGSGTQLSVL.

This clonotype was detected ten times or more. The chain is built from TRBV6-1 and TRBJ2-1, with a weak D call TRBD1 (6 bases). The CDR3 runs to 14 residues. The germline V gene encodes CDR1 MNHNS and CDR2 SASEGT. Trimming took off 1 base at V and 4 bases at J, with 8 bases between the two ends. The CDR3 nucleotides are TGTGCCAGCAGTGAAGTCAGGGGTTACAATGAGCAGTTCTTC. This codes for CASSEVRGYNEQFF.

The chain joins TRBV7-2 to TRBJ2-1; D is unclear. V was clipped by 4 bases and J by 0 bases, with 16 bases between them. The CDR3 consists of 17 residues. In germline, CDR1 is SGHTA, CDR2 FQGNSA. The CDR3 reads CASSWTPAAVSYNEQFF. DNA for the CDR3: TGTGCCAGCAGCTGGACCCCGGCGGCCGTCTCCTACAATGAGCAGTTCTTC.

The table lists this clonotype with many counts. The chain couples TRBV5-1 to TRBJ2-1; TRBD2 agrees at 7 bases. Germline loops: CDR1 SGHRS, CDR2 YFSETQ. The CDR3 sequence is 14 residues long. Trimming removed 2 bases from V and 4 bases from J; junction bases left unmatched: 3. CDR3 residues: CASSLAGPYNEQFF. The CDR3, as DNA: TGCGCCAGCAGCTTAGCGGGGCCTTACAATGAGCAGTTCTTC. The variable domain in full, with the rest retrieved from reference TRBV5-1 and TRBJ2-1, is KAGVTQTPRYLIKTRGQQVTLSCSPISGHRSVSWYQQTPGQGLQFLFEYFSETQRNKGNFPGRFSGRQFSNSRSEMNVSTLELGDSALYLCASSLAGPYNEQFFGPGTRLTVL.

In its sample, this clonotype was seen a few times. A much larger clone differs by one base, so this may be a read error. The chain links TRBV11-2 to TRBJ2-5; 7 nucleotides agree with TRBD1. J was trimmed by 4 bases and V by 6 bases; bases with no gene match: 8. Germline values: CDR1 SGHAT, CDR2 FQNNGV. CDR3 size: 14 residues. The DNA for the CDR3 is TGTGCCAGCAGTCCCAGACAGGGTCGAGAGACCCAGTACTTC. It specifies CASSPRQGRETQYF.

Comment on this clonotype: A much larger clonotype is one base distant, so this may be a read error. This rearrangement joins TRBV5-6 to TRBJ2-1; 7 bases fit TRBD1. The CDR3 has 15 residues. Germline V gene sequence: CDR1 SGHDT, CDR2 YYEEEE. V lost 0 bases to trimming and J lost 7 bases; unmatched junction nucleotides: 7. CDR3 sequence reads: CASSLGQGTINEQFF. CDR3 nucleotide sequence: TGTGCCAGCAGCTTGGGACAGGGAACGATAAATGAGCAGTTCTTC.

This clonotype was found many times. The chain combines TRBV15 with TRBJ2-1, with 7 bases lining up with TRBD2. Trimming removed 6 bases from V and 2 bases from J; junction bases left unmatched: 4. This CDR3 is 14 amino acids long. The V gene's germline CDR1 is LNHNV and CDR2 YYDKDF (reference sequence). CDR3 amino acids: CATSSGGAYNEQFF. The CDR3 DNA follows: TGTGCCACCAGTTCGGGAGGCGCCTACAATGAGCAGTTCTTC. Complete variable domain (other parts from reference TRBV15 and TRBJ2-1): DAMVIQNPRYQVTQFGKPVTLSCSQTLNHNVMYWYQQKSSQAPKLLFHYYDKDFNNEADTPDNFQSRRPNTSFCFLDIRSPGLGDTAMYLCATSSGGAYNEQFFGPGTRLTVL.

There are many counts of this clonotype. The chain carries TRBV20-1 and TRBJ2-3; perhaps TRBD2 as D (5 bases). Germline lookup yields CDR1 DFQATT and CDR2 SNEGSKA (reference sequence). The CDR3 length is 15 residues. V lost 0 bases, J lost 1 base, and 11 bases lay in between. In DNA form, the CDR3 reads TGCAGTGCTAGAGATCTACTAGTGGGCACAGATACGCAGTATTTT. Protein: CSARDLLVGTDTQYF.

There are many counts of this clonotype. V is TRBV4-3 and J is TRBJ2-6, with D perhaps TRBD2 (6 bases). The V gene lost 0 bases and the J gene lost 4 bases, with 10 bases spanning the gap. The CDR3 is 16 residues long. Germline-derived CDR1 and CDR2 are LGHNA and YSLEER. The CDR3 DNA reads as TGCGCCAGCAGCCAAGATGCGGGAACAGGGGCCAACGTCCTGACTTTC. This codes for CASSQDAGTGANVLTF.

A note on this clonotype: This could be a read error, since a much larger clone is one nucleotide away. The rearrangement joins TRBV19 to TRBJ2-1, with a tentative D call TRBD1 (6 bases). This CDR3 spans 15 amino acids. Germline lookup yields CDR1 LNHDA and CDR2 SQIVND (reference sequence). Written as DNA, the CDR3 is TGTGCCAGTAGTTTGGGGGACAACTCCTGCAATGAGCAGTTCTTC. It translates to CASSLGDNSCNEQFF.

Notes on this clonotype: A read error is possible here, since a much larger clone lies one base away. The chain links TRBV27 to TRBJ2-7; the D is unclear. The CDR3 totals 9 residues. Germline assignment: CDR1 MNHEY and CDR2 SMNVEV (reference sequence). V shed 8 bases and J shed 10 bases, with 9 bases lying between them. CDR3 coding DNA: TGTGCCAGCGGCCCCTTTCAGTACTTC. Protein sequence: CASGPFQYF.

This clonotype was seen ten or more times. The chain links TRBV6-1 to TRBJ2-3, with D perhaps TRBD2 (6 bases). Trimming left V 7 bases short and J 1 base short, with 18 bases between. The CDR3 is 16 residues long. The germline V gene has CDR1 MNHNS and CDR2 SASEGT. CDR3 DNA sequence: TGTGCCAGCACCTCCGGGGGAGGCACCCGCACAGATACGCAGTATTTT. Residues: CASTSGGGTRTDTQYF.

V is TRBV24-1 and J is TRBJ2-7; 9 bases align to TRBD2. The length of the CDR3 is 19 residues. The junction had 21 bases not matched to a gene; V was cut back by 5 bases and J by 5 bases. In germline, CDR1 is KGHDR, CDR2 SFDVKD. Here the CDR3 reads CATSAPRAGPSGNTHEQYF. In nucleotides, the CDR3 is TGTGCCACCAGTGCCCCCCGGGCCGGCCCTAGCGGGAACACCCACGAGCAGTACTTC.

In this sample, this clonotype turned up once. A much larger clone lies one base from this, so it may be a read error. The CDR3 loop is CAGSQGQSSYEQYF. CDR3 nucleotides: TGTGCCGGCAGCCAAGGACAGAGCTCCTACGAGCAGTACTTC. V is TRBV13 and J is TRBJ2-7; TRBD1 might be the D (6 bases). Germline values: CDR1 PRHDT, CDR2 FYEKMQ (reference sequence). The CDR3 has 14 amino acids.